One sample yielded the 18 T cell receptor beta chains listed below, sequenced in a study of blood T cell repertoires in COVID-19. TCRdb keeps only in-frame clones here, not all; method: immunoSEQ multiplex PCR. The data contain approximately 170,000 clones, 80% of them singletons. Material for sequencing was PBMCs or T cells enriched from blood (not recorded which). These receptors were collected from a man aged 35 to 55 who had recovered from COVID-19.

The chain has TRBV24-1 and TRBJ1-2; D not certain. V lost 7 bases and J 2 bases, leaving 13 bases between the germline ends. Germline V CDR1 and CDR2: KGHDR, SFDVKD. The CDR3 totals 14 residues. This CDR3 is CATRSGAGNYGYTF. The CDR3, as DNA: TGTGCCACCAGGAGCGGTGCAGGAAACTATGGCTACACCTTC.

The gene calls are TRBV7-2 and TRBJ2-7; tentative D call: TRBD2 (6 bases). V was pared by 5 bases and J by 6 bases, with 14 bases between. The CDR3 loop spans 13 amino acids. The germline gives CDR1 SGHTA, CDR2 FQGNSA. The CDR3 bases are TGTGCCAGCAGCCCGCCCACTAGCTTCGAGCAGTACTTC. Amino acids: CASSPPTSFEQYF. The variable domain in full, completed from reference TRBV7-2 and TRBJ2-7, reads GAGVSQSPSNKVTEKGKDVELRCDPISGHTALYWYRQSLGQGLEFLIYFQGNSAPDKSGLPSDRFSAERTGGSVSTLTIQRTQQEDSAVYLCASSPPTSFEQYFGPGTRLTVT.

The chain carries TRBV4-1 and TRBJ2-2; TRBD1 is a possible D gene (6 bases). V lost 3 bases and J 1 base, leaving 12 bases between the germline ends. The CDR3 is 16 amino acids. CDR1 and CDR2 from the germline V gene are MGHRA and YSYEKL. CDR3 nucleotide sequence: TGCGCCAGCAGCCACCCGGGACACGGGAACACCGGGGAGCTGTTTTTT. Translating it yields CASSHPGHGNTGELFF.

V usage is TRBV30 and J usage is TRBJ2-7; 11 bases agree with TRBD2. From germline, CDR1 is GTSNPN and CDR2 SVGIG (reference sequence). CDR3 length equals 15 residues. Trimming cost V 3 bases and J 4 bases; bases outside gene matches: 8. The CDR3 DNA follows: TGTGCCTGGAGCTTCCTAGCGGGGGGTTTGTACGAGCAGTACTTC. As protein: CAWSFLAGGLYEQYF.

V gene TRBV2 combines with J gene TRBJ2-3, with 10 bases lining up with TRBD2. The CDR3 runs to 16 residues. CDR1 SNHLY and CDR2 FYNNEI come from the germline V gene. J lost 0 bases, V lost 6 bases, and 6 bases had no gene match. This CDR3 is CASRYVAGGSTDTQYF. In DNA form, the CDR3 reads TGTGCCAGCAGATATGTAGCGGGGGGTAGCACAGATACGCAGTATTTT. Full variable domain (remainder filled in from reference TRBV2 and TRBJ2-3): EPEVTQTPSHQVTQMGQEVILRCVPISNHLYFYWYRQILGQKVEFLVSFYNNEISEKSEIFDDQFSVERPDGSNFTLKIRSTKLEDSAMYFCASRYVAGGSTDTQYFGPGTRLTVL.

The chain recombines TRBV6-5 with TRBJ2-2; perhaps TRBD1 as D (5 bases). Germline V gene data show CDR1 as MNHEY and CDR2 as SVGAGI. V lost 6 bases, J lost 4 bases, and 12 bases lay in between. This CDR3 region has 14 residues. In nucleotides, the CDR3 is TGTGCCAGCAGCCCCGACAGAATCACCGGGGAGCTGTTTTTT. It codes for CASSPDRITGELFF.

This sequence joins TRBV2 and TRBJ2-5; tentatively, D is TRBD2 (6 bases). This CDR3 comprises 13 residues. Germline CDR1 is SNHLY and CDR2 is FYNNEI. The V and J ends lost 4 bases and 4 bases respectively, with 10 bases between them. CDR3 in DNA: TGTGCCAGCAGTGGCGGGAAGGGAGAGACCCAGTACTTC. Translating gives CASSGGKGETQYF.

This clone appeared once. This CDR3 is CASSLALVGGELFF. CDR3 DNA sequence: TGTGCCAGCAGCTTAGCGCTTGTCGGCGGGGAGCTGTTTTTT. J is TRBJ2-2 and V is TRBV11-1; D unresolved. The germline V and J ends were trimmed by 0 bases and 7 bases, with 9 bases remaining between them. This CDR3 spans 14 amino acids. From germline, CDR1 is SGHAT and CDR2 FQDESV (reference sequence).

The rearrangement joins TRBV30 to TRBJ2-3, with 10 bases matching TRBD2. The CDR3 sequence is 14 residues long. J was trimmed by 2 bases and V by 5 bases; bases with no gene match: 4. In germline, CDR1 is GTSNPN, CDR2 SVGIG (reference sequence). CDR3 loop: CAWWTSGPTDTQYF. Here the CDR3 DNA reads TGTGCCTGGTGGACTAGCGGACCCACAGATACGCAGTATTTT. The full variable domain, completed using reference TRBV30 and TRBJ2-3, is SQTIHQWPATLVQPVGSPLSLECTVEGTSNPNLYWYRQAAGRGLQLLFYSVGIGQISSEVPQNLSASRPQDRQFILSSKKLLLSDSGFYLCAWWTSGPTDTQYFGPGTRLTVL.

This sequence joins TRBV10-3 and TRBJ1-4; no clear D. From germline, CDR1 is ENHRY and CDR2 SYGVKD. CDR3 length: 14 amino acids. The germline V and J ends were trimmed by 6 bases and 0 bases, with 8 bases remaining between them. The CDR3 reads CAISEVATNEKLFF. DNA of the CDR3: TGTGCCATCAGCGAGGTAGCAACTAATGAAAAACTGTTTTTT.

This chain connects TRBV6-5 to TRBJ1-2; D is perhaps TRBD1 (6 bases). Germline CDR1 and CDR2: MNHEY and SVGAGI. This CDR3 has 15 amino acids. The V end was cut by 4 bases, the J end by 4 bases, with 16 bases between. The CDR3: CASSSMSGEGYGYTF. The CDR3 nucleotides read TGTGCCAGCAGTTCCATGTCAGGGGAAGGCTATGGCTACACCTTC.

This clone was recorded a few times. This chain uses TRBV6-5 with TRBJ2-1, with a tentative D call TRBD2 (5 bases). CDR1 and CDR2 from the germline V gene are MNHEY and SVGAGI. Between the trimmed V and J ends, which lost 6 bases and 11 bases, there was a span of 14 bases. The CDR3 contains 12 residues. The CDR3: CASSDPGNQQFF. The CDR3 DNA reads TGTGCCAGCAGCGATCCGGGAAACCAGCAGTTCTTC.

The chain recombines TRBV7-2 with TRBJ1-5; unclear D gene. The CDR3 extends over 14 amino acids. Trimming shortened V by 5 bases and J by 2 bases, and 10 bases separated the two germline ends. Germline CDR1 reads SGHTA; CDR2 reads FQGNSA. The CDR3 here is CASSIPTGNQPQHF. CDR3 DNA sequence: TGTGCCAGCAGCATACCCACGGGCAATCAGCCCCAGCATTTT. Based on the CDR3 plus reference TRBV7-2 and TRBJ1-5, the full variable domain is GAGVSQSPSNKVTEKGKDVELRCDPISGHTALYWYRQSLGQGLEFLIYFQGNSAPDKSGLPSDRFSAERTGGSVSTLTIQRTQQEDSAVYLCASSIPTGNQPQHFGDGTRLSIL.

The chain joins TRBV5-1 to TRBJ2-1; D remains ambiguous. V was shortened by 1 base and J by 3 bases, with 11 bases between the two germline ends. The CDR3 length is 15 residues. Germline V gives CDR1 SGHRS, CDR2 YFSETQ. This CDR3 reads CASSLFNPSYNEQFF. Written as DNA, the CDR3 is TGCGCCAGCAGCTTGTTCAATCCGAGCTACAATGAGCAGTTCTTC.

This chain connects TRBV5-4 to TRBJ1-1; tentatively, D is TRBD1 (5 bases). The CDR3 extends over 15 amino acids. CDR1 is SGHNT and CDR2 is YYREEE in the germline V gene (reference sequence). V lost 4 bases and J lost 5, with 18 bases in between. CDR3 sequence (DNA): TGTGCCAGCAGCCCCAGGAGGGACCCCGGGACTGAAGCTTTCTTT. As protein: CASSPRRDPGTEAFF.

The DNA of the CDR3 is TGCGCCAGCAGCCCGGGAGGGAAAGCGGATACGCAGTATTTT. Residues: CASSPGGKADTQYF. V usage is TRBV5-1 and J usage is TRBJ2-3; TRBD2 matches 8 bases. The CDR3 contains 14 residues. After removal of 4 bases from V and 6 bases from J, the junction contained 7 bases not matched to a gene. Looked up from germline, CDR1 is SGHRS and CDR2 is YFSETQ. Complete variable domain (other parts from reference TRBV5-1 and TRBJ2-3): KAGVTQTPRYLIKTRGQQVTLSCSPISGHRSVSWYQQTPGQGLQFLFEYFSETQRNKGNFPGRFSGRQFSNSRSEMNVSTLELGDSALYLCASSPGGKADTQYFGPGTRLTVL.

This chain joins TRBV14 and TRBJ1-2; 7 nucleotides agree with TRBD1. This CDR3 contains 16 residues. CDR1 is SGHDN, CDR2 FVKESK, per germline. The ends lost 4 bases at V and 8 bases at J; junction bases unmatched: 16. The CDR3 sequence: CASSLGADRPTGGYTF. The CDR3 bases are TGTGCCAGCAGCCTCGGCGCGGACAGGCCTACTGGAGGCTACACCTTC.

The chain carries TRBV2 and TRBJ1-1; 7 bases agree with TRBD1. V shed 8 bases and J 1 base; nucleotides not matched to a gene: 10. The CDR3 is 15 residues long. Germline V gene sequence: CDR1 SNHLY, CDR2 FYNNEI. The CDR3 sequence is CASGREGGKNTEAFF. The CDR3 DNA follows: TGTGCCAGCGGCCGAGAAGGGGGCAAGAACACTGAAGCTTTCTTT.